This T cell receptor (beta chain) was recorded in a study of radiation and T cells in renal cell carcinoma. Libraries were prepared by immunoSEQ multiplex PCR; TCRdb keeps only in-frame clonotypes and omits some of them. The sample has 85,000 to 100,000 clones; approximately 86% are singletons. Noted time point: baseline pretreatment blood. The treatment: 15 Gy SBRT to primary tumor, nephrectomy 4 weeks later. This CDR3 has 14 residues. Germline lookup yields CDR1 SGHNT and CDR2 YYREEE (reference sequence). Trimming pared 4 bases from V and 1 base from J, leaving 11 bases between. This specimen consisted of blood, obtained from a patient whose treatment included radiotherapy and nephrectomy. This receptor was taken from a man over 45 with renal cell carcinoma. The V and J genes are TRBV5-4 and TRBJ1-2, with D possibly matching TRBD1 (5 bases). The CDR3 loop reads CASSPTRVNYGYTF. For the CDR3, the DNA is TGTGCCAGCAGCCCAACCAGGGTTAACTATGGCTACACCTTC.